This section outlines one T cell receptor beta chain sequence together with its context. This entry belongs to a study of blood T cell repertoires in COVID-19. Across the whole study: The samples span acute and convalescent COVID-19 from the United States, Italy and Spain.

The method was immunoSEQ multiplex PCR; TCRdb's version includes in-frame clones alone and lacks a portion of them. Of some 240,000 clones in the sample, about 88% were seen once. In germline, CDR1 is SGHVS, CDR2 FQNEAQ. This CDR3 is 17 amino acids long. Germline trimming cut 5 bases from V and 5 bases from J; bases unmatched to any gene: 11. The sequencing sample was made of PBMCs or T cells enriched from blood (not recorded which). This clonotype was sampled from a man aged 25-45 years with acute COVID-19. The chain recombines TRBV7-8 with TRBJ2-5; the match to TRBD2 covers 13 bases. DNA of the CDR3: TGTGCCAGCAGCCCCACTAGCGGGGGGGCCTTTTACGAGACCCAGTACTTC. Its protein product is CASSPTSGGAFYETQYF. Full variable domain (missing parts from reference TRBV7-8 and TRBJ2-5): GAGVSQSPRYKVAKRGQDVALRCDPISGHVSLFWYQQALGQGPEFLTYFQNEAQLDKSGLPSDRFFAERPEGSVSTLKIQRTQQEDSAVYLCASSPTSGGAFYETQYFGPGTRLLVL.